The 24 T cell receptor beta chains in this list originate from one sample, sequenced in a study of T-cell reconstitution after alpha-beta-depleted transplantation in children. TCRbeta library preparation incorporated unique molecular identifiers. TCRdb ran MiXCR on the PCR reads and lists one entry per CDR3 protein. Of about 600,000 distinct CDR3 sequences in the sample, under 25% were seen once. This sample comprised PBMCs, mostly from graft donor cells, obtained 360 days after TCRalphabeta/CD19-depleted stem cell transplant. Receptor source: a boy less than two years old who had a stem cell transplant for acute myeloid leukemia, so the T cells may come from the graft donor.

The chain has TRBV25-1 and TRBJ2-3; D tentatively fits TRBD1 or TRBD2 (5 bases each). The CDR3 loop spans 18 amino acids. The germline CDR1 and CDR2 sequences are MGHDK and SYGVNS. The V gene lost 5 bases and the J gene lost 1 base, with 22 bases spanning the gap. The CDR3 here is CASSPSPVGPLGTDTQYF. CDR3 bases: TGTGCCAGCAGTCCTAGCCCAGTGGGGCCACTTGGCACAGATACGCAGTATTTT.

This clonotype was counted ten times or more. The rearrangement links TRBV20-1 to TRBJ2-7; TRBD1 agrees at 7 bases. J lost 0 bases, V lost 1 base, and 6 bases had no gene match. Germline CDR1 reads DFQATT; CDR2 reads SNEGSKA (reference sequence). The CDR3 has 15 amino acids. The CDR3 is CSARGQGVPSYEQYF. CDR3 coding DNA: TGCAGTGCTAGAGGGCAGGGGGTCCCCTCCTACGAGCAGTACTTC.

This clonotype was seen ten or more times. This chain uses TRBV14 with TRBJ2-5; possibly TRBD2 for D (5 bases). The CDR3 totals 13 residues. V dropped 0 bases and J dropped 5 bases, with 7 bases sitting between them. Germline CDR1 reads SGHDN; CDR2 reads FVKESK. As DNA, the CDR3 is TGTGCCAGCAGCCAAGATTGGAGGGAGACCCAGTACTTC. The encoded protein is CASSQDWRETQYF.

This clonotype was counted between two and nine times. The chain links TRBV28 to TRBJ2-1, with a tentative D call TRBD2 (5 bases). The CDR3 is 15 amino acids. CDR1 is MDHEN, CDR2 SYDVKM, per germline. Between the trimmed V and J ends, which lost 6 bases and 2 bases, there was a span of 14 bases. The CDR3 loop reads CASSPSPGTYNEQFF. The CDR3 bases are TGTGCCAGCAGCCCCTCCCCCGGGACCTACAATGAGCAGTTCTTC.

This clonotype was counted ten times or more. The rearrangement uses TRBV9 and TRBJ2-3; TRBD1 agrees at 10 bases. CDR3 length equals 16 residues. V shed 3 bases, J shed 1 base, and the junction held 5 bases outside the gene matches. Germline V gene lookup returns CDR1 SGDLS and CDR2 YYNGEE. In DNA, the CDR3 is TGTGCCAGCAGCGCCGACAGGGGGCTTGGCACAGATACGCAGTATTTT. It encodes CASSADRGLGTDTQYF.

The V and J genes are TRBV6-2 or TRBV6-3 and TRBJ2-3, with 12 bases fitting TRBD1. CDR3 length equals 16 residues. Germline CDR1 reads MNHEY; CDR2 reads SVGEGT. After removal of 0 bases from V and 5 bases from J, the junction contained 3 bases not matched to a gene. CDR3 loop: CASSYSGQGAGDTQYF. The CDR3 DNA reads TGTGCCAGCAGTTACTCGGGACAGGGGGCGGGAGATACGCAGTATTTT.

This clonotype was observed many times. The chain uses TRBV25-1 and TRBJ2-3; 10 bases are a match to TRBD2. The CDR3 runs to 16 residues. CDR1 and CDR2 (germline): MGHDK, SYGVNS. V gave up 1 base and J gave up 7 bases; unmatched junction bases: 8. CDR3 region: CASSELSGGARNTQYF. DNA for the CDR3: TGTGCCAGCAGTGAATTGAGCGGGGGGGCCAGGAATACGCAGTATTTT. The whole variable domain, remainder taken from reference TRBV25-1 and TRBJ2-3, is EADIYQTPRYLVIGTGKKITLECSQTMGHDKMYWYQQDPGMELHLIHYSYGVNSTEKGDLSSESTVSRIRTEHFPLTLESARPSHTSQYLCASSELSGGARNTQYFGPGTRLTVL.

This clonotype has ten or more counts. The V gene is TRBV7-9, the J gene TRBJ2-7; either TRBD1 or TRBD2 may supply D (5 bases each). Per germline, CDR1 SEHNR and CDR2 FQNEAQ (reference sequence). This CDR3 spans 15 amino acids. V lost 2 bases to trimming and J lost 4 bases, with 15 bases between them. CDR3 DNA: TGTGCCAGCAGCTTAAACCCGGGACCATCATACGAGCAGTACTTC. Translating it yields CASSLNPGPSYEQYF.

The chain has TRBV7-8 and TRBJ2-7, with 9 bases fitting TRBD2. Trimming at V came to 5 bases and at J to 0 bases, leaving 11 bases not matched to a gene. CDR1 is SGHVS and CDR2 is FQNEAQ in the germline V gene. This CDR3 has 17 amino acids. CDR3 nucleotide sequence: TGTGCCAGCAGCCAGAGCCGACTAGCGGCAACCTCCTACGAGCAGTACTTC. Residues: CASSQSRLAATSYEQYF.

This clonotype was observed many times. The genes are TRBV27 and TRBJ1-6, with D tentatively TRBD1 (5 bases). This CDR3 contains 14 residues. Germline V gives CDR1 MNHEY, CDR2 SMNVEV (reference sequence). V dropped 5 bases and J dropped 6 bases, with 11 bases sitting between them. In DNA form, the CDR3 reads TGTGCCAGCAGTAGCGGGGGGTTTAATTCACCCCTCCACTTT. Its translation: CASSSGGFNSPLHF.

This clonotype was seen a handful of times. This chain connects TRBV10-3 to TRBJ1-4; D possibly corresponds to TRBD1 (5 bases). Germline V gene lookup returns CDR1 ENHRY and CDR2 SYGVKD. The CDR3 extends over 13 amino acids. V was pared by 6 bases and J by 4 bases, with 9 bases between. CDR3 DNA: TGTGCCATCAGGGGTACAGGTAATGAAAAACTGTTTTTT. It specifies CAIRGTGNEKLFF.

The chain employs TRBV5-6 and TRBJ1-1; D remains ambiguous. V gave up 4 bases and J gave up 2 bases, with 15 bases separating them. The CDR3 spans 15 residues. CDR1 is SGHDT and CDR2 is YYEEEE in the germline V gene. The CDR3 loop reads CASSTERRINTEAFF. The CDR3 nucleotides read TGTGCCAGCAGCACCGAGAGACGTATAAACACTGAAGCTTTCTTT.

The chain links TRBV27 to TRBJ2-6; D may be TRBD1 (5 bases). Germline CDR1 reads MNHEY; CDR2 reads SMNVEV (reference sequence). The length of the CDR3 is 17 residues. V was shortened by 5 bases and J by 0 bases, with 14 bases between the two germline ends. In DNA, the CDR3 is TGTGCCAGCAGTCCCCTGGGGCAGTACTCTGGGGCCAACGTCCTGACTTTC. Protein: CASSPLGQYSGANVLTF.

The chain joins TRBV6-1 to TRBJ1-4; a possible D gene is TRBD1 (5 bases). This CDR3 spans 15 amino acids. V dropped 5 bases and J dropped 1 base, with 11 bases sitting between them. CDR1 is MNHNS and CDR2 is SASEGT in the germline V gene. The chain's CDR3 is CASSPRGVTNEKLFF. Written as DNA, the CDR3 is TGTGCCAGCAGTCCACGGGGGGTAACTAATGAAAAACTGTTTTTT.

This chain joins TRBV5-1 and TRBJ2-2; 8 bases line up with TRBD1. CDR3 size: 16 residues. With 2 bases clipped from V and 3 bases from J, the junction kept 6 bases outside the gene matches. The germline V gene has CDR1 SGHRS and CDR2 YFSETQ. CDR3 loop: CASSLQTGVYTGELFF. CDR3 bases: TGCGCCAGCAGCTTACAGACAGGGGTCTACACCGGGGAGCTGTTTTTT.

This clonotype was counted a few times. The CDR3 DNA reads TGTGCCAGCAGTTACGGGTCCTTTGCAACTAATGAAAAACTGTTTTTT. It yields the protein CASSYGSFATNEKLFF. V is TRBV6-5 and J is TRBJ1-4; D remains unclear. V gave up 2 bases and J gave up 0 bases, with 10 bases separating them. CDR3 length equals 16 residues. The germline V gene encodes CDR1 MNHEY and CDR2 SVGAGI.

In its sample, this clonotype was seen a few times. The rearrangement uses TRBV29-1 and TRBJ1-1, with D tentatively TRBD1 (5 bases). The CDR3 runs to 14 residues. Trimming took 7 bases from V and 3 from J, leaving 18 bases between them. Germline V gives CDR1 SQVTM, CDR2 ANQGSEA. The CDR3 spells CSAIFEVGDTEAFF. CDR3 bases: TGCAGCGCGATTTTTGAGGTGGGGGACACTGAAGCTTTCTTT.

The chain joins TRBV4-3 to TRBJ2-2, with 9 bases aligning to TRBD1. CDR1 and CDR2 (germline): LGHNA, YSLEER. With 1 base clipped from V and 6 bases from J, the junction kept 6 bases outside the gene matches. The CDR3 contains 16 residues. CDR3 loop: CASSQGGTGRAGELFF. CDR3 in DNA: TGCGCCAGCAGCCAAGGGGGGACAGGGAGAGCCGGGGAGCTGTTTTTT.

This rearrangement joins TRBV10-3 to TRBJ2-6; the match to TRBD1 covers 7 bases. Germline trimming cut 0 bases from V and 1 base from J; bases unmatched to any gene: 3. Germline CDR1 and CDR2: ENHRY and SYGVKD. The CDR3 has 17 amino acids. CDR3 sequence reads: CAISESSGGSGANVLTF. DNA for the CDR3: TGTGCCATCAGTGAGTCGTCAGGGGGTTCTGGGGCCAACGTCCTGACTTTC.

This clonotype was recorded a few times. The V call is TRBV7-6, the J call TRBJ2-3, with D possibly being TRBD2 (5 bases). Per the germline V gene, CDR1 is SGHVS and CDR2 is FNYEAQ. CDR3 size: 15 residues. Trimming cost V 5 bases and J 1 base, with 13 bases left between them. Here the CDR3 DNA reads TGTGCCAGCAGCCCCGAGGGCCGGGGCACAGATACGCAGTATTTT. This encodes CASSPEGRGTDTQYF.

The CDR3 is CASSLWKTNTGELFF. The CDR3 nucleotides read TGTGCCAGCAGCTTATGGAAGACTAACACCGGGGAGCTGTTTTTT. The rearrangement links TRBV7-3 to TRBJ2-2; no definite D call. From germline, CDR1 is SGHTA and CDR2 FQGTGA. The CDR3 is made up of 15 amino acids. V was clipped by 2 bases and J by 2 bases, with 9 bases between them.

This clonotype was seen ten or more times. The V gene is TRBV7-3, the J gene TRBJ2-1, with 8 bases aligning to TRBD2. V dropped 3 bases and J dropped 2; count of bases not matched to a gene: 3. CDR1 SGHTA and CDR2 FQGTGA come from the germline V gene. This CDR3 is built from 15 residues. CDR3 nucleotides: TGTGCCAGCAGCTTTGTAGCGGGGACCTACAATGAGCAGTTCTTC. Protein sequence: CASSFVAGTYNEQFF.

In its sample, this clonotype was seen many times. DNA for the CDR3: TGTGCCAGCAGCGTAGTGGGACTAGCAGCACAAGAGACCCAGTACTTC. It translates to CASSVVGLAAQETQYF. This chain connects TRBV9 to TRBJ2-5; 9 bases match TRBD2. CDR3 length: 16 amino acids. Trimming cost V 0 bases and J 2 bases; bases outside gene matches: 5. CDR1 and CDR2 (germline): SGDLS, YYNGEE.

The chain couples TRBV25-1 to TRBJ2-5; D not resolved. V dropped 0 bases and J dropped 0 bases, with 5 bases sitting between them. Germline V gene sequence: CDR1 MGHDK, CDR2 SYGVNS. The CDR3 spans 14 residues. CDR3 nucleotides: TGTGCCAGCAGTGAATATGGGTACCAAGAGACCCAGTACTTC. Translated: CASSEYGYQETQYF. Together with reference TRBV25-1 and TRBJ2-5, the CDR3 gives the full variable domain: EADIYQTPRYLVIGTGKKITLECSQTMGHDKMYWYQQDPGMELHLIHYSYGVNSTEKGDLSSESTVSRIRTEHFPLTLESARPSHTSQYLCASSEYGYQETQYFGPGTRLLVL.